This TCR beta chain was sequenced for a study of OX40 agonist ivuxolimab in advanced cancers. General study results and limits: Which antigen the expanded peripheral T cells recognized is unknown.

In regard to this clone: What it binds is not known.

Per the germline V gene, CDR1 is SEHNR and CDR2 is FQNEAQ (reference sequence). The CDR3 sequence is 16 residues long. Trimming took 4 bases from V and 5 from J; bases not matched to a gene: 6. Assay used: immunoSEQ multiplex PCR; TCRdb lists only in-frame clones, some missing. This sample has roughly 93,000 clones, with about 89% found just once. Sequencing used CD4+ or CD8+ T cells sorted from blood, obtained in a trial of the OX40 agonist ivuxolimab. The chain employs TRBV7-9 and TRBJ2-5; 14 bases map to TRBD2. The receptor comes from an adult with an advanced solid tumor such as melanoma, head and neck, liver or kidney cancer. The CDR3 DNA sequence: TGTGCCAGCAGCTCGGTCGGGACTAGCGGGAGTGAGACCCAGTACTTC. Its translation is CASSSVGTSGSETQYF.